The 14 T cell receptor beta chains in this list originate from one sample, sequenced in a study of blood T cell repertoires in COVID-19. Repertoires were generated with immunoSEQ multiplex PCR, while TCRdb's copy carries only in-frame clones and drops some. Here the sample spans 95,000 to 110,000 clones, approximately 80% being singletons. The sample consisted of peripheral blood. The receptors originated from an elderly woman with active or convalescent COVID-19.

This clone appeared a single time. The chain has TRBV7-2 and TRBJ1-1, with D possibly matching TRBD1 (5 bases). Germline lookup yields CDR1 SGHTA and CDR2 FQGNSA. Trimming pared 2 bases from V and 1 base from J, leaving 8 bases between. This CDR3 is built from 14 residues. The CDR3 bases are TGTGCCAGCAGCTTATTTACAGGGAACACTGAAGCTTTCTTT. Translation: CASSLFTGNTEAFF.

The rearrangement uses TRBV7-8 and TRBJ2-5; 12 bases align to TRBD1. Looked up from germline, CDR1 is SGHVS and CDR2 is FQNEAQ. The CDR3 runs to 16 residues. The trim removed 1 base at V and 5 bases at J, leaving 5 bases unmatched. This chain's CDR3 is CASSLVGQGAIETQYF. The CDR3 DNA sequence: TGTGCCAGCAGCTTAGTGGGACAGGGGGCGATTGAGACCCAGTACTTC.

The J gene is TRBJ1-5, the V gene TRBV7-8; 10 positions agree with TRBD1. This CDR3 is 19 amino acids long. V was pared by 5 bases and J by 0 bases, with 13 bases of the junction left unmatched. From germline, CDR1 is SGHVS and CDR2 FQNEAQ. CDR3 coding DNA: TGTGCCAGCAGCCTACGGGGGGGACAGGGGAGCTATAGCAATCAGCCCCAGCATTTT. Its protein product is CASSLRGGQGSYSNQPQHF.

In DNA, the CDR3 is TGTGCCAGCTCACCAGTAGGACAGGGGGCTTGGGGCAATCAGCCCCAGCATTTT. It codes for CASSPVGQGAWGNQPQHF. This chain links TRBV18 with TRBJ1-5; TRBD1 matches at 11 bases. The CDR3 has 18 residues. The V gene's germline CDR1 is KGHSH and CDR2 LQKENI. V dropped 2 bases and J dropped 2; count of bases not matched to a gene: 8.

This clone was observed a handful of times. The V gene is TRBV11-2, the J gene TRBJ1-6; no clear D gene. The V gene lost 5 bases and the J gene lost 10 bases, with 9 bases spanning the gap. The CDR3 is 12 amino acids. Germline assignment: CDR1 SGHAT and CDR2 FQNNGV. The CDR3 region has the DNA TGTGCCAGCAGCCATCGGGGATCACCCCTCCACTTT. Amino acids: CASSHRGSPLHF.

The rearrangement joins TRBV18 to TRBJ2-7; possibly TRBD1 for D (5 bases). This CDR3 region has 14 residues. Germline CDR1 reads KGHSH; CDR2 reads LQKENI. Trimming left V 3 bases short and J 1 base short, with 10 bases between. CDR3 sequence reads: CASSPGLVSYEQYF. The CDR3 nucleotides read TGTGCCAGCTCACCGGGGCTTGTGTCCTACGAGCAGTACTTC.

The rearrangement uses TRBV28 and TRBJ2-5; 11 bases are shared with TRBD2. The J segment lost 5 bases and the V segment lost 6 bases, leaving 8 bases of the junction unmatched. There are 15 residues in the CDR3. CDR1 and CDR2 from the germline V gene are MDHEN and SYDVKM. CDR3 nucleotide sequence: TGTGCCAGCAGGGATAGCGGGGGGGCCGGGGAGACCCAGTACTTC. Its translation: CASRDSGGAGETQYF.

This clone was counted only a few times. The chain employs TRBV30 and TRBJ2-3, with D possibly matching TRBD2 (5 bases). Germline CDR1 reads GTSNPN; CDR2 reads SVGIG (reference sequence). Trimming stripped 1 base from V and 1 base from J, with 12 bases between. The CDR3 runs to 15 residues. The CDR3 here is CAWSAGAEGTDTQYF. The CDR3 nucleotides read TGTGCCTGGAGTGCCGGAGCGGAGGGCACAGATACGCAGTATTTT.

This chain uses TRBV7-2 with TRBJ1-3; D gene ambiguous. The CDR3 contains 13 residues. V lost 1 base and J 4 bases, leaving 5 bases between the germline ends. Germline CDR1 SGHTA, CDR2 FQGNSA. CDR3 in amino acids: CASSLDQGNTIYF. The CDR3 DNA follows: TGTGCCAGCAGCTTAGATCAAGGAAACACCATATATTTT. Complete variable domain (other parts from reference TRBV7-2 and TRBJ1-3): GAGVSQSPSNKVTEKGKDVELRCDPISGHTALYWYRQSLGQGLEFLIYFQGNSAPDKSGLPSDRFSAERTGGSVSTLTIQRTQQEDSAVYLCASSLDQGNTIYFGEGSWLTVV.

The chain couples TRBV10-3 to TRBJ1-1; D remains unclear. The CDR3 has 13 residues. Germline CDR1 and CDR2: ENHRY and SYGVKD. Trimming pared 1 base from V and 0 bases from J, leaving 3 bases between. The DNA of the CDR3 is TGTGCCATCAGTGAGTTATTGAACACTGAAGCTTTCTTT. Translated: CAISELLNTEAFF.

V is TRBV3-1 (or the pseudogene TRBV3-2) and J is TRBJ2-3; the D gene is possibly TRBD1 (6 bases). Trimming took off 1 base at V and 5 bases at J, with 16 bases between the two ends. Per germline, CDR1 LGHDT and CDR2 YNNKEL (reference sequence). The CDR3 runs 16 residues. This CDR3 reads CASSQVGARVGDTQYF. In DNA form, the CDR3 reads TGTGCCAGCAGCCAAGTGGGGGCTCGAGTGGGAGATACGCAGTATTTT.

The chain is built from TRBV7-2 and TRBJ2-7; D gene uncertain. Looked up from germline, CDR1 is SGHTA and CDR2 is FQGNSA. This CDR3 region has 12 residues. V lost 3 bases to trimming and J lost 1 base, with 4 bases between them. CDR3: CASSFISYEQYF. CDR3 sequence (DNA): TGTGCCAGCAGCTTTATTTCCTACGAGCAGTACTTC.

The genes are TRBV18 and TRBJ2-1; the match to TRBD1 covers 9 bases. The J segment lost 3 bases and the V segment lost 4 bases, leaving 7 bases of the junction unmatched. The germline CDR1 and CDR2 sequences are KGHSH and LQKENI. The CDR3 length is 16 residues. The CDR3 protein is CASSQRTGGVYNEQFF. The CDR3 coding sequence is TGTGCCAGCTCACAGAGAACAGGGGGCGTCTACAATGAGCAGTTCTTC. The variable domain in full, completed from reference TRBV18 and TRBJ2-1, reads NAGVMQNPRHLVRRRGQEARLRCSPMKGHSHVYWYRQLPEEGLKFMVYLQKENIIDESGMPKERFSAEFPKEGPSILRIQQVVRGDSAAYFCASSQRTGGVYNEQFFGPGTRLTVL.

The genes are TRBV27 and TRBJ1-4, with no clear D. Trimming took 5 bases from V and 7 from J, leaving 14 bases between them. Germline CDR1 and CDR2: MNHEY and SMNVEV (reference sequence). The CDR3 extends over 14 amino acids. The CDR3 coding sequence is TGTGCCAGCAGTAGTTACATGAGAGGTGAAAAACTGTTTTTT. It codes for CASSSYMRGEKLFF.